The 18 T cell receptor beta chains in this list originate from one sample, sequenced in a study of early T cells in non-severe SARS-CoV-2 infection. TCRdb re-called the 5' RACE reads with MiXCR, one entry per CDR3 protein. The sample contains about 43,000 distinct CDR3 sequences, approximately 11% of which appear only once. Sequenced sample: whole blood. The receptor set was obtained from an adult who was a healthcare worker with PCR-confirmed SARS-CoV-2 infection or an uninfected control (not recorded which).

This clonotype was counted between two and nine times. This rearrangement joins TRBV12-3 or TRBV12-4 to TRBJ2-2; unclear D gene. Trimming stripped 4 bases from V and 7 bases from J, with 7 bases between. The CDR3 has 12 residues. The DNA of the CDR3 is TGTGCCAGCAGTTCAGGAATCGGGGAGCTGTTTTTT. Residues: CASSSGIGELFF.

By sample fraction, this clonotype is medium-sized. This chain connects TRBV13 to TRBJ2-3; D possibly corresponds to TRBD1 (5 bases). There are 15 residues in the CDR3. The germline V gene has CDR1 PRHDT and CDR2 FYEKMQ (reference sequence). V was trimmed by 1 base and J by 4 bases, leaving 12 bases between them. The CDR3 DNA reads as TGTGCCAGCAGCTTAGAACAGGTAGACCCAGATACGCAGTATTTT. Its protein product is CASSLEQVDPDTQYF.

The genes are TRBV11-2 and TRBJ2-7; unclear D gene. Trimming took 5 bases from V and 3 from J, leaving 5 bases between them. The V gene's germline CDR1 is SGHAT and CDR2 FQNNGV. This CDR3 comprises 11 residues. The CDR3 loop is CASSIFYEQYF. CDR3 nucleotides: TGTGCCAGCAGCATATTCTACGAGCAGTACTTC.

V usage is TRBV7-9 and J usage is TRBJ1-1; D remains ambiguous. The CDR3 has 13 residues. Germline assignment: CDR1 SEHNR and CDR2 FQNEAQ (reference sequence). V was clipped by 3 bases and J by 3 bases, with 8 bases between them. CDR3 region: CASSFMRDTEAFF. In DNA form, the CDR3 reads TGTGCCAGCAGCTTCATGCGGGACACTGAAGCTTTCTTT.

There are a few counts of this clonotype. The J gene is TRBJ2-4, the V gene TRBV6-1, with D possibly matching TRBD2 (6 bases). The CDR3 is 15 residues long. Germline loops: CDR1 MNHNS, CDR2 SASEGT. V lost 4 bases, J lost 0 bases, and 10 bases lay in between. The CDR3 sequence is CASSVPGLAKNIQYF. The DNA of the CDR3 is TGTGCCAGCAGTGTTCCGGGACTAGCCAAAAACATTCAGTACTTC.

This clonotype was seen many times. The chain uses TRBV12-3 or TRBV12-4 and TRBJ1-6; no definite D call. The CDR3 is 14 amino acids. V lost 1 base, J lost 8 bases, and 9 bases lay in between. This chain's CDR3 is CASSLGQKDSPLHF. In DNA form, the CDR3 reads TGTGCCAGCAGTTTAGGTCAGAAAGATTCACCCCTCCACTTT.

This clonotype came up many times. The J gene is TRBJ2-3, the V gene TRBV6-1; D remains ambiguous. Trimming shortened V by 6 bases and J by 0 bases, and 13 bases separated the two germline ends. Germline CDR1 and CDR2: MNHNS and SASEGT. The CDR3 totals 15 residues. CDR3: CASSFSGLSTDTQYF. In DNA, the CDR3 is TGTGCCAGCAGCTTCTCGGGCTTGAGCACAGATACGCAGTATTTT.

Comment on this clonotype: A much larger clone differs by one base, so this may be a read error. The chain uses TRBV29-1 and TRBJ1-6; D is possibly TRBD1 (5 bases). The germline CDR1 and CDR2 sequences are SQVTM and ANQGSEA. The CDR3 consists of 13 residues. The V and J ends lost 6 bases and 7 bases respectively, with 13 bases between them. CDR3 DNA sequence: TGCAGCGTCAGGGAGGGGCACAATTCACCCCTCCACTTT. Translation gives CSVREGHNSPLHF. The full variable domain, rest sourced from reference TRBV29-1 and TRBJ1-6, is SAVISQKPSRDICQRGTSLTIQCQVDSQVTMMFWYRQQPGQSLTLIATANQGSEATYESGFVIDKFPISRPNLTFSTLTVSNMSPEDSSIYLCSVREGHNSPLHFGNGTRLTVT.

The rearrangement uses TRBV7-2 and TRBJ1-4; D not resolved. CDR3 size: 15 residues. Trimming shortened V by 2 bases and J by 0 bases, and 7 bases separated the two germline ends. Germline V gene sequence: CDR1 SGHTA, CDR2 FQGNSA. CDR3 bases: TGTGCCAGCAGCTTAACCCGCTCAACTAATGAAAAACTGTTTTTT. This gives the protein CASSLTRSTNEKLFF.

This clonotype was detected ten times or more. The rearrangement joins TRBV7-6 to TRBJ1-5; maybe TRBD1 (5 bases). CDR3 size: 16 residues. Germline values: CDR1 SGHVS, CDR2 FNYEAQ. Trimming shortened V by 0 bases and J by 4 bases, and 13 bases separated the two germline ends. In DNA, the CDR3 is TGTGCCAGCAGCTTAGCAGCGGGGGTCGGTAATCAGCCCCAGCATTTT. This gives the protein CASSLAAGVGNQPQHF.

This clonotype has only a few counts. The chain has TRBV20-1 and TRBJ2-7; D gene unclear. The CDR3 totals 13 residues. Trimming took 6 bases from V and 3 from J, leaving 15 bases between them. Per the germline V gene, CDR1 is DFQATT and CDR2 is SNEGSKA (reference sequence). CDR3 sequence (DNA): TGCAGTGCCTTACGGCCGGAAGGCTACGAGCAGTACTTC. It specifies CSALRPEGYEQYF.

This clonotype was recorded many times. This chain joins TRBV27 and TRBJ2-2, with a weak D call TRBD1 (5 bases). The germline V gene encodes CDR1 MNHEY and CDR2 SMNVEV (reference sequence). The CDR3 length is 14 residues. Trimming pared 2 bases from V and 4 bases from J, leaving 8 bases between. CDR3 protein: CASSLGASTGELFF. The DNA for the CDR3 is TGTGCCAGCAGTTTAGGGGCTTCCACCGGGGAGCTGTTTTTT.

This clonotype was seen a handful of times. This rearrangement joins TRBV29-1 to TRBJ2-6; D gene uncertain. This CDR3 has 14 residues. V shed 4 bases and J shed 0 bases, with 7 bases lying between them. The germline V gene encodes CDR1 SQVTM and CDR2 ANQGSEA. The CDR3 spells CSVVGHSGANVLTF. CDR3 in DNA: TGCAGCGTTGTAGGCCACTCTGGGGCCAACGTCCTGACTTTC.

This clonotype occurred a few times. The CDR3 sequence: CASSPKGQGAGTTNEKLFF. The CDR3 DNA reads as TGTGCCAGCAGCCCGAAGGGACAGGGGGCGGGTACAACTAATGAAAAACTGTTTTTT. The genes are TRBV7-2 and TRBJ1-4; 12 positions agree with TRBD1. Germline loops: CDR1 SGHTA, CDR2 FQGNSA. J was trimmed by 0 bases and V by 5 bases; bases with no gene match: 10. This CDR3 is 19 amino acids long.

This clonotype was seen at least ten times. The rearrangement links TRBV5-1 to TRBJ2-1; D unresolved. The germline V gene encodes CDR1 SGHRS and CDR2 YFSETQ. Trimming pared 0 bases from V and 8 bases from J, leaving 6 bases between. This CDR3 has 12 residues. Here the CDR3 reads CASSLVGYEQFF. The CDR3 DNA reads as TGCGCCAGCAGCTTGGTGGGGTATGAGCAGTTCTTC.

This clonotype has only a few counts. This rearrangement joins TRBV5-1 to TRBJ1-1; no clear D. The CDR3 contains 15 residues. Germline loops: CDR1 SGHRS, CDR2 YFSETQ. V gave up 2 bases and J gave up 0 bases, with 11 bases separating them. CDR3 bases: TGCGCCAGCAGCTTCGGCGGGGTAGTGAACACTGAAGCTTTCTTT. Amino acids: CASSFGGVVNTEAFF. The full variable domain, with the rest looked up from reference TRBV5-1 and TRBJ1-1, is KAGVTQTPRYLIKTRGQQVTLSCSPISGHRSVSWYQQTPGQGLQFLFEYFSETQRNKGNFPGRFSGRQFSNSRSEMNVSTLELGDSALYLCASSFGGVVNTEAFFGQGTRLTVV.

In this sample, this clonotype turned up many times. V gene TRBV18 combines with J gene TRBJ1-5; D is possibly TRBD1 (6 bases). The CDR3 length is 16 residues. V was shortened by 5 bases and J by 0 bases, with 14 bases between the two germline ends. Germline CDR1 is KGHSH and CDR2 is LQKENI. CDR3 region: CASSATQGDSNQPQHF. The CDR3 DNA reads as TGTGCCAGCTCAGCGACACAGGGAGATAGCAATCAGCCCCAGCATTTT.

This clonotype came up many times. J is TRBJ1-2 and V is TRBV30; D perhaps matches TRBD1 (5 bases). Germline V gene sequence: CDR1 GTSNPN, CDR2 SVGIG (reference sequence). CDR3 length: 15 amino acids. V lost 0 bases and J lost 8, with 19 bases in between. CDR3 in amino acids: CAWSVGGTGPGGYTF. The CDR3 DNA reads as TGTGCCTGGAGTGTCGGGGGAACAGGCCCAGGAGGCTACACCTTC.